The next 29 T cell receptor beta chains were all read from a single sample in a study of post-analysis software for immune sequencing data. Study-wide results and limits: In patients, TRBV5-6, TRBV5-1 and TRBV20-1 belonged to about five TRBV segments found more frequently than in controls.

No antigens are known for them. TCR beta cDNA libraries included unique molecular identifiers. TCRdb fed the PCR reads into MiXCR, producing one record per CDR3 protein. The repertoire holds approximately 260,000 distinct CDR3 sequences, with 35% to 40% as singletons. The sample taken for sequencing was blood. All receptors derive from a girl under 18 with multiple sclerosis.

This clonotype was found many times. The CDR3 region is CASSLGYRGYGYTF. As DNA, the CDR3 is TGTGCCAGCAGTTTAGGGTACAGAGGCTATGGCTACACCTTC. The rearrangement uses TRBV12-3 or TRBV12-4 and TRBJ1-2; no clear D. The CDR3 runs to 14 residues. V dropped 1 base and J dropped 4 bases, with 10 bases sitting between them.

This clonotype showed up just a few times. The chain carries TRBV7-2 and TRBJ1-1, with a tentative D call TRBD1 (5 bases). The V end was cut by 1 base, the J end by 6 bases, with 9 bases between. The CDR3 is made up of 13 amino acids. From germline, CDR1 is SGHTA and CDR2 FQGNSA. The CDR3 loop is CASSLGGSPEAFF. CDR3 nucleotides: TGTGCCAGCAGCTTAGGGGGCAGCCCTGAAGCTTTCTTT.

This clonotype was counted many times. The gene calls are TRBV20-1 and TRBJ2-7, with 9 positions matching TRBD1. CDR3 length equals 15 residues. Germline assignment: CDR1 DFQATT and CDR2 SNEGSKA (reference sequence). V gave up 2 bases and J gave up 2 bases; unmatched junction bases: 7. The CDR3 loop reads CSARSPGQGPYEQYF. In nucleotides, the CDR3 is TGCAGTGCTAGATCACCGGGACAGGGCCCCTACGAGCAGTACTTC.

In its sample, this clonotype was seen many times. This sequence joins TRBV11-2 and TRBJ1-1; tentative D call: TRBD1 (5 bases). V dropped 6 bases and J dropped 1 base, with 15 bases sitting between them. Germline CDR1 SGHAT, CDR2 FQNNGV. The CDR3 is made up of 15 amino acids. Written as DNA, the CDR3 is TGTGCCAGCAGATTACCGGGACGGGCGAACACTGAAGCTTTCTTT. Translation gives CASRLPGRANTEAFF.

This clonotype occurred many times. The chain has TRBV6-6 and TRBJ1-5; 8 bases match TRBD1. V was clipped by 4 bases and J by 6 bases; unmatched bases: 11. Germline-derived CDR1 and CDR2 are MNHNY and SVGAGI (reference sequence). The CDR3 length is 16 residues. CDR3 sequence reads: CASSSTAGQGSQPQHF. In nucleotides, the CDR3 is TGTGCCAGCAGTTCAACGGCTGGACAGGGAAGTCAGCCCCAGCATTTT.

In this sample, this clonotype turned up many times. One end of the junction fails to match germline, which may point to a read error. The rearrangement links TRBV4-1 to TRBJ2-5; D may be TRBD1 or TRBD2 (5 bases each). The CDR3 sequence is 13 residues long. Germline V gene lookup returns CDR1 MGHRA and CDR2 YSYEKL. The CDR3 DNA follows: TGCGCCAGCAGCCAAGTTAGGGGAGAGGCCCAGTACTTC. Translated, it gives CASSQVRGEAQYF.

This chain connects TRBV12-3 or TRBV12-4 to TRBJ2-3; no definite D call. The length of the CDR3 is 12 residues. The V end was cut by 6 bases, the J end by 5 bases, with 9 bases between. The CDR3 DNA reads TGTGCCAGCAGGCGGACGGGAGATACGCAGTATTTT. Residues: CASRRTGDTQYF.

This clonotype showed up many times. This sequence joins TRBV27 and TRBJ2-1; D call uncertain. Germline CDR1 MNHEY, CDR2 SMNVEV (reference sequence). V was clipped by 8 bases and J by 7 bases, with 15 bases between them. CDR3 size: 13 residues. This CDR3 reads CASGDPPDNEQFF. As DNA, the CDR3 is TGTGCCAGCGGTGACCCCCCAGATAATGAGCAGTTCTTC.

This clonotype was picked up a small number of times. This chain uses TRBV6-6 with TRBJ1-3, with 8 bases lining up with TRBD1. Germline lookup yields CDR1 MNHNY and CDR2 SVGAGI (reference sequence). This CDR3 spans 15 amino acids. Trimming at V came to 3 bases and at J to 3 bases, leaving 4 bases not matched to a gene. This chain's CDR3 is CASSYSGGVGNTIYF. Here the CDR3 DNA reads TGTGCCAGCAGTTATTCAGGGGGCGTTGGAAACACCATATATTTT.

This clonotype was detected ten times or more. CDR3 in DNA: TGTGCCAGCAGCTTCTGGGCTAGCGGGGACAACAATGAGCAGTTCTTC. Its protein is CASSFWASGDNNEQFF. The rearrangement joins TRBV7-9 to TRBJ2-1; 9 bases fit TRBD2. This CDR3 spans 16 amino acids. Trimming took 3 bases from V and 5 from J; bases not matched to a gene: 8. Germline assignment: CDR1 SEHNR and CDR2 FQNEAQ (reference sequence).

The count of this clonotype is one. V usage is TRBV7-9 and J usage is TRBJ1-1; D may be TRBD1 (5 bases). The CDR3 has 14 residues. Germline V gene lookup returns CDR1 SEHNR and CDR2 FQNEAQ (reference sequence). The germline V and J ends were trimmed by 2 bases and 4 bases, with 11 bases remaining between them. CDR3: CASSLKYGATEAFF. CDR3 DNA sequence: TGTGCCAGCAGCTTAAAGTACGGGGCCACTGAAGCTTTCTTT.

This clonotype was observed at least ten times. The chain combines TRBV7-6 with TRBJ2-3; 13 nucleotides match TRBD2. CDR1 is SGHVS, CDR2 FNYEAQ, per germline. This CDR3 comprises 16 residues. V was clipped by 5 bases and J by 2 bases; unmatched bases: 4. CDR3 amino acids: CASSPGTSGDTDTQYF. CDR3 coding DNA: TGTGCCAGCAGCCCCGGGACTAGCGGGGACACAGATACGCAGTATTTT.

The sample holds many counts of this clonotype. The chain carries TRBV29-1 and TRBJ1-4, with D unclear. This CDR3 comprises 14 residues. Germline lookup yields CDR1 SQVTM and CDR2 ANQGSEA. Trimming shortened V by 7 bases and J by 9 bases, and 21 bases separated the two germline ends. CDR3 amino acids: CSARTGNLEKKLFF. CDR3 in DNA: TGCAGCGCCCGAACCGGGAACCTGGAGAAAAAACTGTTTTTT.

The chain recombines TRBV5-8 with TRBJ2-2; D is possibly TRBD1 or TRBD2 (5 bases each). Germline V lookup: CDR1 SGHTS, CDR2 YDEGEE. The V end lost 5 bases, the J end lost 0 bases, and 14 bases lay between the germline ends. This CDR3 is 16 amino acids long. This CDR3 is CASRSFTGPNTGELFF. DNA for the CDR3: TGTGCCAGCAGGAGCTTTACGGGGCCGAACACCGGGGAGCTGTTTTTT.

In its sample, this clonotype was seen many times. The chain couples TRBV7-8 to TRBJ2-1; D is uncertain. The CDR3 covers 12 residues. The V gene lost 3 bases and the J gene lost 10 bases, with 10 bases spanning the gap. CDR1 is SGHVS, CDR2 FQNEAQ, per germline. The CDR3 DNA sequence: TGTGCCAGCAGCTTGCCAGACCCGGAGCAGTTCTTC. It is translated as CASSLPDPEQFF. The full variable domain, in which reference TRBV7-8 and TRBJ2-1 provide the parts outside the CDR3, is GAGVSQSPRYKVAKRGQDVALRCDPISGHVSLFWYQQALGQGPEFLTYFQNEAQLDKSGLPSDRFFAERPEGSVSTLKIQRTQQEDSAVYLCASSLPDPEQFFGPGTRLTVL.

The table lists this clonotype with a count of one. This chain uses TRBV4-1 with TRBJ1-3; D gene uncertain. The CDR3 sequence is 13 residues long. Germline values: CDR1 MGHRA, CDR2 YSYEKL. The germline V and J ends were trimmed by 2 bases and 2 bases, with 4 bases remaining between them. CDR3: CASSQIAGNTIYF. The CDR3 nucleotides are TGCGCCAGCAGCCAAATCGCTGGAAACACCATATATTTT.

Points on this clonotype: It may be a read error: a sequence one base away is much more abundant. The chain joins TRBV27 to TRBJ2-1; D may be TRBD2 (5 bases). Germline-derived CDR1 and CDR2 are MNHEY and SMNVEV (reference sequence). The length of the CDR3 is 13 residues. This CDR3 is CAGSPDSVDEQFF. The CDR3 DNA sequence: TGTGCCGGCAGTCCGGACTCCGTCGATGAGCAGTTCTTC.

This clonotype was counted only a few times. V gene TRBV5-5 combines with J gene TRBJ1-1, with TRBD1 identical over 9 bases. CDR1 SGHKS and CDR2 YYEKEE come from the germline V gene (reference sequence). The CDR3 is made up of 15 amino acids. The V gene end was trimmed by 0 bases and the J gene end by 1 base; junction bases not matched to a gene: 1. CDR3 sequence reads: CASSLDRGPNTEAFF. CDR3 nucleotide sequence: TGTGCCAGCAGCTTGGACAGGGGGCCGAACACTGAAGCTTTCTTT.

Only a few counts were recorded for this clonotype. The V call is TRBV27, the J call TRBJ2-2; no reliable D call. Trimming shortened V by 7 bases and J by 4 bases, and 16 bases separated the two germline ends. The CDR3 is made up of 15 amino acids. Germline-derived CDR1 and CDR2 are MNHEY and SMNVEV (reference sequence). CDR3 residues: CASTRSGSTTGELFF. Here the CDR3 DNA reads TGTGCCAGCACCCGATCGGGCTCAACCACCGGGGAGCTGTTTTTT.

The chain recombines TRBV18 with TRBJ2-2; tentatively, D is TRBD1 (6 bases). Deletions cut 2 bases from V and 5 bases from J, with 9 bases between. CDR1 and CDR2 (germline): KGHSH, LQKENI. The CDR3 length is 14 residues. The CDR3 reads CASSPTGTTGELFF. In nucleotides, the CDR3 is TGTGCCAGCTCACCAACAGGGACGACCGGGGAGCTGTTTTTT.

This clonotype appeared many times. The genes are TRBV18 and TRBJ2-5; 8 nucleotides line up with TRBD2. V trimming: 3 bases; J trimming: 1 base; junction bases outside the gene matches: 1. The CDR3 covers 14 residues. CDR1 and CDR2 from the germline V gene are KGHSH and LQKENI. The DNA of the CDR3 is TGTGCCAGCTCACCGCGGGGGGCCCAAGAGACCCAGTACTTC. Translating gives CASSPRGAQETQYF.

The rearrangement joins TRBV5-1 to TRBJ2-2; no definite D call. V lost 0 bases, J lost 1 base, and 4 bases lay in between. Germline V gene sequence: CDR1 SGHRS, CDR2 YFSETQ. The CDR3 runs to 14 residues. CDR3 region: CASSLVLNTGELFF. The CDR3 DNA sequence: TGCGCCAGCAGCTTGGTTCTGAACACCGGGGAGCTGTTTTTT.

This clonotype was seen repeatedly, ten times or more. The gene calls are TRBV4-1 and TRBJ2-1, with D maybe TRBD2 (7 bases). The germline CDR1 and CDR2 sequences are MGHRA and YSYEKL. V was cut by 0 bases and J by 3 bases, with 12 bases left in between. The CDR3 extends over 16 amino acids. DNA for the CDR3: TGCGCCAGCAGCCAAGATAGGGGGGGGCACTACAATGAGCAGTTCTTC. Its translation is CASSQDRGGHYNEQFF.

This clonotype was seen repeatedly, ten times or more. The chain is built from TRBV12-3 or TRBV12-4 and TRBJ1-2; the match to TRBD1 covers 8 bases. The CDR3 covers 15 residues. V gave up 1 base and J gave up 5 bases; unmatched junction bases: 6. The DNA of the CDR3 is TGTGCCAGCAGTTTAGTCCAGGGGGCAGGGTATGGCTACACCTTC. Protein: CASSLVQGAGYGYTF.

This clonotype was counted between two and nine times. Since a much larger clone is just one base distant, this may be a read error. The CDR3 loop is CASSERGDYNEQYF. The CDR3 DNA is TGTGCCAGCTCGGAGCGGGGGGACTACAATGAGCAGTACTTC. The V and J genes are TRBV9 and TRBJ2-1, with TRBD2 matching over 9 bases. The DNA end is more similar to TRBJ2-7, so the J call may be wrong. Germline CDR1 is SGDLS and CDR2 is YYNGEE. The CDR3 totals 14 residues.

The rearrangement uses TRBV28 and TRBJ1-3; possible D gene TRBD1, 5 bases. The CDR3 runs 16 residues. V dropped 1 base and J dropped 0 bases, with 10 bases sitting between them. Germline V gene lookup returns CDR1 MDHEN and CDR2 SYDVKM. The CDR3 nucleotides are TGTGCCAGCAGTTTATACCCAGGGATCTCTGGAAACACCATATATTTT. It codes for CASSLYPGISGNTIYF.

In this sample, this clonotype turned up many times. V is TRBV2 and J is TRBJ2-5; 7 bases map to TRBD1. Looked up from germline, CDR1 is SNHLY and CDR2 is FYNNEI. There are 13 residues in the CDR3. V dropped 3 bases and J dropped 4; count of bases not matched to a gene: 2. The CDR3 nucleotides read TGTGCCAGCAGTGATTCAGGGGGAGAGACCCAGTACTTC. Its translation is CASSDSGGETQYF.

This clonotype was observed many times. The gene calls are TRBV7-9 and TRBJ2-5; D unclear. Germline CDR1 SEHNR, CDR2 FQNEAQ (reference sequence). The germline V and J ends were trimmed by 6 bases and 5 bases, with 16 bases remaining between them. This CDR3 region has 14 residues. The CDR3 sequence is CASRDGLTGETQYF. CDR3 nucleotides: TGTGCCAGCAGGGACGGGCTAACCGGGGAGACCCAGTACTTC.

This clonotype showed up many times. This CDR3 is CASSLSLSGGPNNEQFF. The CDR3 bases are TGTGCCAGCAGTTTAAGTCTTTCAGGGGGCCCCAACAATGAGCAGTTCTTC. V and J are TRBV12-3 or TRBV12-4 and TRBJ2-1, with 8 bases aligning to TRBD1. After removal of 2 bases from V and 5 bases from J, the junction contained 11 bases not matched to a gene. This CDR3 contains 17 residues.